This paragraph covers one T cell receptor beta chain sequence. Its antigen is undetermined. At one end, the junction sequence differs from germline, possibly due to a read error. The data were taken from a study of vaccination and CD4 T cells after COVID-19. Looking at the study overall: Post-diagnosis, post-COVID samples were collected after a median 101 days, ranging 35 to 161. Control cultures were given a CEFX pool, an HIV-1 Nef pool, or no peptide.

Scientists ran DNA taken from cultured CD4+ T cells through the Oncomine TCR Beta short-read assay for sequencing. TCRdb called the PCR reads again in MiXCR, with one record for every CDR3 protein. The sample carries approximately 7,000 distinct CDR3 sequences, 25% recorded once. Germline CDR1 is MNHNS and CDR2 is SASEGT. The CDR3 runs 15 residues. The treatment: approximately 11-day PBMC culture with coronavirus spike peptide pools or control peptides (ViraFEST assay). Whole-study results and caveats: Median SARS-CoV-2-reactive clonotype numbers went from about 20 to 38; this increase was not significant.

The sequence was collected from a human donor who had recovered from COVID-19. This sample comprised CD4+ T cells from blood, cultured in vitro, obtained after SARS-CoV-2 vaccination. The chain is built from TRBV6-1 and TRBJ2-5; D not resolved. CDR3 bases: TGTGCCGGCAGTGAAGCTGCAGGACCGGCCGGGACCCAGTACTTC. The encoded protein is CAGSEAAGPAGTQYF.